The 9 T cell receptor beta chains in this list originate from one sample, sequenced in a study of cytomegalovirus exposure and HLA in healthy donors. The study ran its PCR with 60 Vbeta and 13 Jbeta primers. Using immunoSEQ multiplex PCR, the repertoire was profiled, and TCRdb retains in-frame clones only, with some absent. The table includes hundreds of thousands of clones, roughly two thirds detected once. Sequencing was done on a sample of PBMCs. The receptors were gathered from a female donor in good health and CMV-seronegative.

The V call is TRBV19, the J call TRBJ1-1, with D tentatively TRBD1 (6 bases). V dropped 1 base and J dropped 7 bases, with 13 bases sitting between them. Germline loops: CDR1 LNHDA, CDR2 SQIVND (reference sequence). This CDR3 is built from 14 residues. CDR3 amino acids: CASSIGRGDGEAFF. The CDR3 DNA reads TGTGCCAGTAGTATAGGCAGGGGAGATGGTGAAGCTTTCTTT.

The chain combines TRBV10-3 with TRBJ1-1, with D uncertain. Trimming left V 8 bases short and J 2 bases short, with 6 bases between. CDR3 size: 11 residues. From germline, CDR1 is ENHRY and CDR2 SYGVKD. In DNA form, the CDR3 reads TGTGCCATCGGCGGAAACACTGAAGCTTTCTTT. Translating it yields CAIGGNTEAFF.

The chain couples TRBV27 to TRBJ1-5; no clear D. This CDR3 is built from 14 residues. The germline gives CDR1 MNHEY, CDR2 SMNVEV (reference sequence). Trimming took 8 bases from V and 2 from J, leaving 13 bases between them. The CDR3 is CASSHGGGNQPQHF. The CDR3 DNA is TGTGCCAGCTCCCACGGCGGGGGCAATCAGCCCCAGCATTTT.

The V gene is TRBV28, the J gene TRBJ2-7, with TRBD1 identical over 7 bases. The germline gives CDR1 MDHEN, CDR2 SYDVKM. This CDR3 spans 12 amino acids. J was trimmed by 5 bases and V by 6 bases; bases with no gene match: 4. The CDR3 nucleotides read TGTGCCAGCAGGACAGGGTTGGACGAGCAGTACTTC. Encoded protein: CASRTGLDEQYF.

V and J are TRBV11-3 and TRBJ2-1; D is perhaps TRBD2 (5 bases). Trimming shortened V by 3 bases and J by 5 bases, and 11 bases separated the two germline ends. The CDR3 loop spans 14 amino acids. In germline, CDR1 is SGHNT, CDR2 YENEEA. The CDR3 DNA reads TGTGCCAGCAGCTTTTGGGCGGGCAACAATGAGCAGTTCTTC. This translates into CASSFWAGNNEQFF.

This clone was picked up one time. The chain employs TRBV5-1 and TRBJ2-2; D may be TRBD2 (5 bases). Germline values: CDR1 SGHRS, CDR2 YFSETQ. V was shortened by 0 bases and J by 3 bases, with 12 bases between the two germline ends. The length of the CDR3 is 16 residues. The CDR3, as DNA: TGCGCCAGCAGCTTGGCCTACGGGATTTACACCGGGGAGCTGTTTTTT. Encoded protein: CASSLAYGIYTGELFF.

V and J are TRBV28 and TRBJ1-1; 8 bases line up with TRBD1. The CDR3 spans 14 residues. Germline values: CDR1 MDHEN, CDR2 SYDVKM. V shed 4 bases and J 5 bases; nucleotides not matched to a gene: 6. The CDR3 sequence: CASSSIQGGTEAFF. DNA of the CDR3: TGTGCCAGCAGTTCGATACAGGGGGGTACTGAAGCTTTCTTT.

This clone was picked up a small number of times. The chain combines TRBV10-3 with TRBJ2-4; D is perhaps TRBD2 (6 bases). The CDR3 contains 15 residues. Per the germline V gene, CDR1 is ENHRY and CDR2 is SYGVKD. CDR3 nucleotide sequence: TGTTCACCCCGAGGGATACCCGGAGGGTGGAACATTCAGTACTTC. It yields the protein CSPRGIPGGWNIQYF.

The chain couples TRBV4-1 to TRBJ2-1, with D possibly being TRBD2 (6 bases). The CDR3 has 13 amino acids. Germline V lookup: CDR1 MGHRA, CDR2 YSYEKL. Deletions cut 0 bases from V and 10 bases from J, with 10 bases between. The CDR3 here is CASSQDRRDEQFF. The CDR3 DNA sequence: TGCGCCAGCAGCCAAGATAGGCGGGACGAGCAGTTCTTC.